Described below is a single TCR beta chain sequence and its context. This specimen belongs to a study of blood T cell repertoires in COVID-19. Individuals aged about 18 to 100 years were recruited from some 26 US areas. Cohorts were assigned according to the clinical history that participants reported. Per the original methods: Counts of nucleated cells, estimated from reference gene primer amplification, were obtained. TCRdb's copy holds only in-frame clones and misses some; the assay was immunoSEQ multiplex PCR. V and J calls and clone size are given by that table; D and trimming were obtained from the DNA. Here the sample spans 150,000 or so clones, 84% being singletons. CDR3 length: 11 amino acids. Germline CDR1 SGHNT, CDR2 YYREEE (reference sequence). V was pared by 6 bases and J by 3 bases, with 5 bases between.

The sequenced sample consisted of PBMCs or T cells enriched from blood (not recorded which). The source of this sequence is a man between 50 and 59 years old who had recovered from COVID-19. The J gene is TRBJ2-3, the V gene TRBV5-4; D is unresolved. The CDR3 loop is CASTVTDTQYF. The CDR3 coding sequence is TGTGCCAGCACCGTAACAGATACGCAGTATTTT.